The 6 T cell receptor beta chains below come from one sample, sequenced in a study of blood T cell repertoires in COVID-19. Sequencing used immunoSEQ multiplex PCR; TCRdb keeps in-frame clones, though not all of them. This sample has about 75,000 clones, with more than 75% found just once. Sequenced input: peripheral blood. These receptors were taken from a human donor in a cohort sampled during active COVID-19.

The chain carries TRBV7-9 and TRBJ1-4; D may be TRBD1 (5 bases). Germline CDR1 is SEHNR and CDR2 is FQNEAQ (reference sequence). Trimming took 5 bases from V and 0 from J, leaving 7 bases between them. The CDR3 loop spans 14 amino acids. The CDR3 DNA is TGTGCCAGCAGCCAGACAGCAACTAATGAAAAACTGTTTTTT. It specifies CASSQTATNEKLFF.

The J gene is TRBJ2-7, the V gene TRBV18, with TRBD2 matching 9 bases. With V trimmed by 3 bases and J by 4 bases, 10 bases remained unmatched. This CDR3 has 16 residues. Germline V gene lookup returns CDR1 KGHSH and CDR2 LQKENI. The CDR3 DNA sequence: TGTGCCAGCTCACCCTTTGGGGTAGCGGGAGTTTACGAGCAGTACTTC. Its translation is CASSPFGVAGVYEQYF.

This CDR3 is CASSGTSGKAGELFF. The CDR3 region has the DNA TGTGCCAGCAGCGGTACTAGCGGGAAGGCCGGGGAGCTGTTTTTT. V gene TRBV5-5 combines with J gene TRBJ2-2, with 10 bases that match TRBD2. CDR1 is SGHKS, CDR2 YYEKEE, per germline (reference sequence). There are 15 residues in the CDR3. The trim removed 4 bases at V and 6 bases at J, leaving 6 bases unmatched.

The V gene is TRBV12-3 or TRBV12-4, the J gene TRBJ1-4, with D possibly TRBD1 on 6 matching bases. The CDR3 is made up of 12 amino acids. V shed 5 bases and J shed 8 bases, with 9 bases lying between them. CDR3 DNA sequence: TGTGCCAGCAGTCTCAGGGGAGAAAAACTGTTTTTT. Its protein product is CASSLRGEKLFF.

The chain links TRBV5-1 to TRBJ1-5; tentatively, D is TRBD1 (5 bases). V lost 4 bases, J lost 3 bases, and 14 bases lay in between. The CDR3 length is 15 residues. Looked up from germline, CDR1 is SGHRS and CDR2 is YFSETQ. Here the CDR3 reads CASSHGEGSNQPQHF. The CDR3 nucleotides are TGCGCCAGCAGCCACGGGGAGGGGTCCAATCAGCCCCAGCATTTT.

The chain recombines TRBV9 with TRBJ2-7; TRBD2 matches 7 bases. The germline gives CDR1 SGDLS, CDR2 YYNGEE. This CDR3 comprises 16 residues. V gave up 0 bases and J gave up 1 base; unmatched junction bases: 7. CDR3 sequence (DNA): TGTGCCAGCAGCGTAGTCCTCTGGGGGGGGTCCTACGAGCAGTACTTC. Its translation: CASSVVLWGGSYEQYF.